The 17 T cell receptor beta chains below all came from one sample that was sequenced in a study of blood T cell repertoires in COVID-19. The data were produced by immunoSEQ multiplex PCR, yet TCRdb's version contains in-frame clones alone and is incomplete. This sample yields over 100,000 clones, of which approximately 83% are seen a single time; approximately 10% belongs to the top ten. The sequencing sample was made of peripheral blood. The receptors come from a man older than 75 with acute or convalescent COVID-19.

The chain joins TRBV19 to TRBJ1-2; 9 nucleotides match TRBD1. The CDR3 contains 15 residues. Looked up from germline, CDR1 is LNHDA and CDR2 is SQIVND (reference sequence). The V segment lost 4 bases and the J segment 1 base; nucleotides outside the gene matches: 4. The CDR3 protein is CASSKGTGLNYGYTF. DNA of the CDR3: TGTGCCAGTAGTAAAGGGACAGGGCTTAACTATGGCTACACCTTC.

The chain is built from TRBV9 and TRBJ2-1; D gene ambiguous. Between the trimmed V and J ends, which lost 2 bases and 6 bases, there was a span of 9 bases. In germline, CDR1 is SGDLS, CDR2 YYNGEE. The CDR3 totals 13 residues. In DNA, the CDR3 is TGTGCCAGCAGCGTTAATGCGTTCAATGAGCAGTTCTTC. This codes for CASSVNAFNEQFF.

The chain couples TRBV19 to TRBJ1-2; no clear D. The CDR3 runs 14 residues. V shed 7 bases and J shed 2 bases, with 14 bases lying between them. Germline V gene lookup returns CDR1 LNHDA and CDR2 SQIVND (reference sequence). The CDR3 DNA reads as TGTGCCAGTACCCCGAGGGTACAGAACTATGGCTACACCTTC. Translating gives CASTPRVQNYGYTF. Full variable domain (remainder filled in from reference TRBV19 and TRBJ1-2): DGGITQSPKYLFRKEGQNVTLSCEQNLNHDAMYWYRQDPGQGLRLIYYSQIVNDFQKGDIAEGYSVSREKKESFPLTVTSAQKNPTAFYLCASTPRVQNYGYTFGSGTRLTVV.

V and J are TRBV27 and TRBJ1-1; TRBD1 matches at 8 bases. Unmatched junction bases numbered 14, after V lost 3 bases and J lost 11 bases. Germline CDR1 MNHEY, CDR2 SMNVEV (reference sequence). There are 15 residues in the CDR3. Here the CDR3 DNA reads TGTGCCAGCAGTTTGGGCAGACAGGGGCGGACAATGGCTTTCTTT. Protein product: CASSLGRQGRTMAFF.

This clone was observed a few times. The CDR3 DNA reads as TGTGCCAGCAGCTTGAATCGGGGGGACGGAAACACCATATATTTT. This translates into CASSLNRGDGNTIYF. The rearrangement joins TRBV5-4 to TRBJ1-3; a possible D gene is TRBD1 (5 bases). This CDR3 region has 15 residues. Trimming left V 1 base short and J 4 bases short, with 12 bases between. CDR1 is SGHNT, CDR2 YYREEE, per germline (reference sequence).

V gene TRBV19 combines with J gene TRBJ2-2; a weak D match, TRBD1 (5 bases). V lost 10 bases and J 3 bases, leaving 21 bases between the germline ends. Germline V gene lookup returns CDR1 LNHDA and CDR2 SQIVND (reference sequence). CDR3 length equals 16 residues. This CDR3 is CAISPIGHTDTGELFF. The CDR3 nucleotides read TGTGCCATTTCCCCCATTGGACACACAGACACCGGGGAGCTGTTTTTT.

This chain links TRBV6-1 with TRBJ1-6; 8 nucleotides agree with TRBD1. The CDR3 runs 14 residues. The germline CDR1 and CDR2 sequences are MNHNS and SASEGT. After removal of 1 base from V and 13 bases from J, the junction contained 6 bases not matched to a gene. The CDR3 sequence: CASSEGQGASPLHF. The CDR3, as DNA: TGTGCCAGCAGTGAAGGGCAGGGGGCCTCGCCCCTCCACTTT.

J is TRBJ2-1 and V is TRBV9; D ambiguous. The CDR3 is 15 residues long. V lost 0 bases to trimming and J lost 2 bases, with 9 bases between them. Germline V lookup: CDR1 SGDLS, CDR2 YYNGEE. CDR3 DNA: TGTGCCAGCAGCGTAGAGACACTTACCTACAATGAGCAGTTCTTC. Protein sequence: CASSVETLTYNEQFF. Full variable domain (outside the CDR3, taken from reference TRBV9 and TRBJ2-1): DSGVTQTPKHLITATGQRVTLRCSPRSGDLSVYWYQQSLDQGLQFLIQYYNGEERAKGNILERFSAQQFPDLHSELNLSSLELGDSALYFCASSVETLTYNEQFFGPGTRLTVL.

The chain has TRBV7-9 and TRBJ1-1, with D tentatively TRBD1 (5 bases). The CDR3 runs to 18 residues. CDR1 is SEHNR and CDR2 is FQNEAQ in the germline V gene (reference sequence). With 2 bases removed from V and 0 bases from J, the gap between germline ends came to 19 bases. This CDR3 reads CASSLRGLRPFVNTEAFF. CDR3 DNA sequence: TGTGCCAGCAGCTTAAGGGGCCTGCGCCCCTTTGTGAACACTGAAGCTTTCTTT.

J is TRBJ1-5 and V is TRBV18, with D tentatively TRBD1 (6 bases). There are 14 residues in the CDR3. V lost 2 bases and J lost 6, with 11 bases in between. Germline assignment: CDR1 KGHSH and CDR2 LQKENI. CDR3 residues: CASSPTGHSQPQHF. The CDR3 coding sequence is TGTGCCAGCTCACCAACAGGGCACAGTCAGCCCCAGCATTTT. The whole variable domain, remainder taken from reference TRBV18 and TRBJ1-5, is NAGVMQNPRHLVRRRGQEARLRCSPMKGHSHVYWYRQLPEEGLKFMVYLQKENIIDESGMPKERFSAEFPKEGPSILRIQQVVRGDSAAYFCASSPTGHSQPQHFGDGTRLSIL.

The rearrangement joins TRBV27 to TRBJ1-5; D might be TRBD1 (6 bases). CDR1 is MNHEY, CDR2 SMNVEV, per germline (reference sequence). This CDR3 has 16 residues. Trimming removed 5 bases at V and 0 bases at J, with 14 bases between. The CDR3 here is CASSPTGLGSNQPQHF. In nucleotides, the CDR3 is TGTGCCAGCAGTCCAACAGGGTTAGGTAGCAATCAGCCCCAGCATTTT.

This chain links TRBV6-5 with TRBJ2-7; D is possibly TRBD2 (7 bases). The CDR3 totals 13 residues. CDR1 and CDR2 (germline): MNHEY, SVGAGI. The V gene lost 1 base and the J gene lost 6 bases, with 10 bases spanning the gap. CDR3 amino acids: CASSYLGGLEQYF. In DNA form, the CDR3 reads TGTGCCAGCAGTTACTTGGGGGGGCTCGAGCAGTACTTC.

This chain uses TRBV10-3 with TRBJ2-7, with 11 bases aligning to TRBD1. The CDR3 runs to 15 residues. V lost 6 bases to trimming and J lost 4 bases; unmatched junction nucleotides: 8. CDR1 ENHRY and CDR2 SYGVKD come from the germline V gene. This chain's CDR3 is CAIRNVGQGEYEQYF. The CDR3 DNA reads TGTGCCATCAGGAACGTGGGACAGGGGGAATACGAGCAGTACTTC.

This chain uses TRBV6-5 with TRBJ1-1, with D possibly TRBD1 on 5 matching bases. The germline V and J ends were trimmed by 10 bases and 6 bases, with 18 bases remaining between them. The CDR3 is 13 residues long. In germline, CDR1 is MNHEY, CDR2 SVGAGI. CDR3 sequence: CATLPGLSSEAFF. The CDR3 coding sequence is TGTGCCACCCTCCCGGGACTATCTTCTGAAGCTTTCTTT.

This rearrangement joins TRBV5-4 to TRBJ1-6; TRBD1 aligns across 7 bases. CDR1 and CDR2 from the germline V gene are SGHNT and YYREEE (reference sequence). The CDR3 loop spans 16 amino acids. V lost 0 bases, J lost 5 bases, and 5 bases stayed unmatched. The CDR3 DNA reads as TGTGCCAGCAGCTTGGGAGGGGGCCTCAATAATTCACCCCTCCACTTT. Its translation: CASSLGGGLNNSPLHF.

The chain combines TRBV3-1 (or the pseudogene TRBV3-2) with TRBJ2-3, with a weak D call TRBD2 (6 bases). Trimming stripped 4 bases from V and 5 bases from J, with 16 bases between. The CDR3 loop spans 15 amino acids. Germline CDR1 reads LGHDT; CDR2 reads YNNKEL (reference sequence). CDR3 residues: CASSPGGSWGDTQYF. CDR3 bases: TGTGCCAGCAGCCCCGGGGGAAGTTGGGGAGATACGCAGTATTTT.

The rearrangement joins TRBV27 to TRBJ2-1; the D gene is possibly TRBD1 (5 bases). Germline-derived CDR1 and CDR2 are MNHEY and SMNVEV (reference sequence). The CDR3 length is 16 residues. The V end was cut by 5 bases, the J end by 6 bases, with 20 bases between. The CDR3 sequence: CASSPTPAGIRNEQFF. CDR3 DNA sequence: TGTGCCAGCAGTCCGACCCCGGCAGGGATACGCAATGAGCAGTTCTTC.